This T cell receptor (beta chain) emerged from a study of blood T cell repertoires in COVID-19. Whole-study context: Samples of COVID-19 (acute and convalescent) were obtained from the United States, Italy and Spain. The cDNA or gDNA used as material had been derived from T cells, B-cell-depleted T cells, or PBMCs.

This CDR3 is 12 amino acids long. CDR1 DFQATT and CDR2 SNEGSKA come from the germline V gene (reference sequence). With 3 bases removed from V and 4 bases from J, the gap between germline ends came to 10 bases. Methods used by the authors: Estimated nucleated cell counts came from reference gene primer amplification. TCRdb's table, derived via immunoSEQ multiplex PCR, lists solely in-frame clones and lacks some. D and trimming come from the DNA, and the V and J calls and clone size come from that table. The data show about 94,000 clones, with roughly 80% seen just once and around 19% held by the top ten.

Sequenced input: peripheral blood. This receptor was obtained from a human donor in a cohort sampled during active COVID-19. The chain is built from TRBV20-1 and TRBJ2-7; a possible D gene is TRBD2 (6 bases). The CDR3, as DNA: TGCAGTGCTAGTCAGACTAGTTACGAGCAGTACTTC. It yields the protein CSASQTSYEQYF.